These 32 T cell receptor beta chains share one sample of origin, sequenced in a study of brain T cells in children with intractable seizures. This table comes from immunoSEQ multiplex PCR, and its TCRdb copy is limited to in-frame clones, with some not included. The sample has about 340,000 clones, roughly 93% seen once. Specified time point: blood from clinic visit 5 months post-surgery; TSC patient then seizure free. The sample in question was peripheral blood, obtained 4 to 6 months after surgery. The receptors come from a boy in the first two years of life with tuberous sclerosis and intractable seizures.

The genes are TRBV29-1 and TRBJ1-2; a weak D match, TRBD1 (5 bases). V lost 4 bases to trimming and J lost 8 bases, with 14 bases between them. The CDR3 has 12 residues. Germline CDR1 is SQVTM and CDR2 is ANQGSEA. In DNA, the CDR3 is TGCAGCGTTGGTGGGCAGGGACGAGGCTACACCTTC. It encodes CSVGGQGRGYTF.

The chain has TRBV25-1 and TRBJ2-7; D is possibly TRBD1 (6 bases). CDR1 is MGHDK and CDR2 is SYGVNS in the germline V gene. Trimming shortened V by 8 bases and J by 3 bases, and 14 bases separated the two germline ends. The CDR3 is 13 amino acids. CDR3 sequence (DNA): TGTGCCAGCGGGGAAGAAGGGGGCTACGAGCAGTACTTC. The encoded protein is CASGEEGGYEQYF.

The rearrangement joins TRBV10-3 to TRBJ2-6, with D possibly TRBD2 on 7 matching bases. The CDR3 totals 17 residues. CDR1 is ENHRY, CDR2 SYGVKD, per germline. The V end lost 3 bases, the J end lost 0 bases, and 12 bases lay between the germline ends. The CDR3 reads CAISEGGGVSGANVLTF. The CDR3 DNA reads TGTGCCATCAGTGAAGGAGGGGGGGTCTCTGGGGCCAACGTCCTGACTTTC.

The chain links TRBV11-3 to TRBJ2-7, with D perhaps matching TRBD2 (6 bases). V dropped 3 bases and J dropped 5 bases, with 11 bases sitting between them. CDR1 SGHNT and CDR2 YENEEA come from the germline V gene. The CDR3 runs to 13 residues. The CDR3 reads CASSFPRGDEQYF. CDR3 DNA: TGTGCCAGCAGCTTCCCCCGCGGGGACGAGCAGTACTTC.

This sequence joins TRBV3-1 (or the pseudogene TRBV3-2) and TRBJ2-7; 11 nucleotides agree with TRBD2. The length of the CDR3 is 18 residues. The V gene's germline CDR1 is LGHDT and CDR2 YNNKEL (reference sequence). J gave up 0 bases and V 1 base, and 8 bases lay outside the gene matches. The CDR3 sequence: CASSQGTSGGSRSYEQYF. CDR3 sequence (DNA): TGTGCCAGCAGCCAAGGAACTAGCGGGGGATCCCGCTCCTACGAGCAGTACTTC.

The chain carries TRBV15 and TRBJ2-7; 7 nucleotides align to TRBD1. The CDR3 runs 16 residues. The germline V gene has CDR1 LNHNV and CDR2 YYDKDF (reference sequence). With 0 bases clipped from V and 0 bases from J, the junction kept 5 bases outside the gene matches. CDR3 sequence reads: CATSRDRDRGSYEQYF. The CDR3 DNA reads as TGTGCCACCAGCAGAGACCGGGACAGAGGCTCCTACGAGCAGTACTTC.

The genes are TRBV30 and TRBJ2-5, with D perhaps being TRBD1 or TRBD2 (5 bases each). Germline CDR1 and CDR2: GTSNPN and SVGIG (reference sequence). This CDR3 has 11 residues. The ends were cut back, 5 bases at V and 5 bases at J, with 9 bases in the middle. CDR3 in DNA: TGTGCCTGGGGGGGTCCGGAGACCCAGTACTTC. It codes for CAWGGPETQYF.

V is TRBV12-3 or TRBV12-4 and J is TRBJ1-5; no firm D call. The CDR3 has 12 residues. The V end lost 2 bases, the J end lost 6 bases, and 5 bases lay between the germline ends. In DNA form, the CDR3 reads TGTGCCAGCAGTTTACCGGGTCAGCCCCAGCATTTT. Amino acids: CASSLPGQPQHF.

The rearrangement uses TRBV2 and TRBJ1-6, with TRBD1 identical over 7 bases. The V gene end was trimmed by 5 bases and the J gene end by 7 bases; junction bases not matched to a gene: 8. The CDR3 length is 15 residues. Germline V gene data show CDR1 as SNHLY and CDR2 as FYNNEI. CDR3 sequence: CASSRQGLGNSPLHF. The CDR3 DNA follows: TGTGCCAGCAGTCGACAGGGCCTGGGGAATTCACCCCTCCACTTT.

This chain joins TRBV5-4 and TRBJ1-1, with a tentative D call TRBD1 (5 bases). Germline loops: CDR1 SGHNT, CDR2 YYREEE (reference sequence). V was pared by 1 base and J by 6 bases, with 19 bases between. CDR3 length: 16 residues. The CDR3 here is CASSLRVGTVAPEAFF. The CDR3 DNA follows: TGTGCCAGCAGCTTGAGAGTCGGGACCGTAGCCCCTGAAGCTTTCTTT.

The V gene is TRBV5-6, the J gene TRBJ1-2, with D perhaps matching TRBD1 (5 bases). Trimming took off 2 bases at V and 8 bases at J, with 7 bases between the two ends. The CDR3 is 11 residues long. The V gene's germline CDR1 is SGHDT and CDR2 YYEEEE. CDR3 residues: CASSFGGGYTF. The CDR3 DNA reads TGTGCCAGCAGCTTTGGGGGAGGCTACACCTTC.

The chain links TRBV19 to TRBJ2-1; 7 positions match TRBD2. The CDR3 runs 12 residues. J was trimmed by 5 bases and V by 11 bases; bases with no gene match: 6. Germline CDR1 LNHDA, CDR2 SQIVND (reference sequence). The DNA of the CDR3 is TGTGCCGCGTCCGGGACTAACAATGAGCAGTTCTTC. It translates to CAASGTNNEQFF.

V and J are TRBV18 and TRBJ2-1; 12 nucleotides align to TRBD1. V lost 6 bases and J lost 7; bases outside the gene matches: 7. CDR1 KGHSH and CDR2 LQKENI come from the germline V gene. The CDR3 consists of 15 residues. The CDR3 nucleotides read TGTGCCAGCTCGCCCGGGACAGGGGGCTCAAATGAGCAGTTCTTC. It yields the protein CASSPGTGGSNEQFF.

The gene calls are TRBV15 and TRBJ1-2; D is perhaps TRBD1 (5 bases). This CDR3 has 15 residues. Trimming left V 0 bases short and J 4 bases short, with 12 bases between. Germline lookup yields CDR1 LNHNV and CDR2 YYDKDF (reference sequence). CDR3 DNA sequence: TGTGCCACCAGCAGAGAGGGGGGGGGTAGCTATGGCTACACCTTC. It yields the protein CATSREGGGSYGYTF.

The chain couples TRBV9 to TRBJ1-1; D is possibly TRBD1 (5 bases). V lost 6 bases to trimming and J lost 0 bases, with 15 bases between them. CDR3 length: 15 residues. CDR1 is SGDLS and CDR2 is YYNGEE in the germline V gene. DNA of the CDR3: TGTGCCAGCACCCGAGCCTCGGACATGAACACTGAAGCTTTCTTT. As protein: CASTRASDMNTEAFF.

In nucleotides, the CDR3 is TGTGCCAGCAGTTACTCCCCGGGAGCTAGCAGTGAGCAGTTCTTC. It encodes CASSYSPGASSEQFF. The chain has TRBV6-6 and TRBJ2-1, with D perhaps matching TRBD2 (6 bases). With 0 bases removed from V and 9 bases from J, the gap between germline ends came to 15 bases. This CDR3 is built from 15 residues. Germline V lookup: CDR1 MNHNY, CDR2 SVGAGI (reference sequence).

The chain uses TRBV14 and TRBJ1-1; 10 bases line up with TRBD1. CDR3 length equals 15 residues. Germline CDR1 reads SGHDN; CDR2 reads FVKESK. Trimming took 4 bases from V and 5 from J; bases not matched to a gene: 7. CDR3 DNA: TGTGCCAGCAGCCTCAGAGACAGGGGGCGAACTGAAGCTTTCTTT. Translated: CASSLRDRGRTEAFF.

The gene calls are TRBV6-2 or TRBV6-3 and TRBJ1-2; D unclear. V was shortened by 1 base and J by 2 bases, with 11 bases between the two germline ends. The germline CDR1 and CDR2 sequences are MNHEY and SVGEGT. The CDR3 totals 15 residues. CDR3 protein: CASSYLGSPNYGYTF. The CDR3 region has the DNA TGTGCCAGCAGTTACTTGGGATCCCCCAACTATGGCTACACCTTC.

This sequence joins TRBV7-9 and TRBJ2-1; D perhaps matches TRBD2 (5 bases). V lost 2 bases and J lost 5, with 19 bases in between. Germline assignment: CDR1 SEHNR and CDR2 FQNEAQ (reference sequence). The CDR3 spans 17 residues. As DNA, the CDR3 is TGTGCCAGCAGCTTAACTAGGATAATGATTTCGAACAATGAGCAGTTCTTC. Translation gives CASSLTRIMISNNEQFF.

This rearrangement joins TRBV28 to TRBJ2-1; D is possibly TRBD1 or TRBD2 (5 bases each). V dropped 2 bases and J dropped 0 bases, with 11 bases sitting between them. This CDR3 has 16 amino acids. The germline V gene encodes CDR1 MDHEN and CDR2 SYDVKM. The CDR3 protein is CASSLIRGPSYNEQFF. The CDR3 region has the DNA TGTGCCAGCAGTTTAATCCGGGGCCCCTCCTACAATGAGCAGTTCTTC. Supplemented by reference TRBV28 and TRBJ2-1, the full variable domain reads DVKVTQSSRYLVKRTGEKVFLECVQDMDHENMFWYRQDPGLGLRLIYFSYDVKMKEKGDIPEGYSVSREKKERFSLILESASTNQTSMYLCASSLIRGPSYNEQFFGPGTRLTVL.

This clone was counted a few times. This sample also contains other DNA sequences that code for the same CDR3. The V gene is TRBV4-1, the J gene TRBJ2-2; 7 positions match TRBD2. Unmatched junction bases numbered 0, after V lost 1 base and J lost 1 base. The CDR3 runs to 15 residues. Germline V gives CDR1 MGHRA, CDR2 YSYEKL. The CDR3 DNA reads as TGCGCCAGCAGCCAAGCGGGAGGGAACACCGGGGAGCTGTTTTTT. It specifies CASSQAGGNTGELFF.

This clone was recorded only once. As DNA, the CDR3 is TGTGCCAGCAGCTTAACTTCTGATGCTCCGGGACTAGGCGATGAGCAGTTCTTC. Translation: CASSLTSDAPGLGDEQFF. The V gene is TRBV7-3, the J gene TRBJ2-1; the match to TRBD2 covers 8 bases. Germline CDR1 is SGHTA and CDR2 is FQGTGA. With V trimmed by 0 bases and J by 8 bases, 15 bases remained unmatched. This CDR3 contains 18 residues.

The chain carries TRBV21-1 and TRBJ2-7; the D call TRBD2 from the table was never checked on the DNA. TRBV21-1 is a documented pseudogene. CDR3 length equals 17 residues. CDR3 sequence: CASSKEAERVSSYEQYF. DNA for the CDR3: TGTGCCAGCAGCAAAGAAGCGGAGCGAGTGAGCTCCTACGAGCAGTACTTC.

The chain carries TRBV29-1 and TRBJ1-2, with unresolved D. The ends were cut back, 4 bases at V and 5 bases at J, with 8 bases in the middle. Per germline, CDR1 SQVTM and CDR2 ANQGSEA. There are 11 residues in the CDR3. CDR3 sequence reads: CSVGAGYGYTF. The CDR3 DNA reads TGCAGCGTTGGGGCGGGGTATGGCTACACCTTC.

The J gene is TRBJ2-1, the V gene TRBV15; the D is unclear. This CDR3 spans 12 amino acids. Trimming removed 2 bases at V and 2 bases at J, with 1 base between. Germline V lookup: CDR1 LNHNV, CDR2 YYDKDF (reference sequence). The CDR3 sequence: CATSRTYNEQFF. The CDR3, as DNA: TGTGCCACCAGCAGAACCTACAATGAGCAGTTCTTC.

The sample holds one count of this clone. The chain joins TRBV4-1 to TRBJ1-4; D gene ambiguous. The V end lost 0 bases, the J end lost 7 bases, and 15 bases lay between the germline ends. Per the germline V gene, CDR1 is MGHRA and CDR2 is YSYEKL. CDR3 length: 16 residues. CDR3: CASSQDDWQRPEKLFF. DNA for the CDR3: TGCGCCAGCAGCCAAGATGACTGGCAGAGGCCTGAAAAACTGTTTTTT.

About this clone: A junction boundary mismatches the germline segment, possibly from a read error. The chain links TRBV6-5 to TRBJ2-7, with a possible D match to TRBD2 (6 bases). Germline CDR1 is MNHEY and CDR2 is SVGAGI. This CDR3 has 14 residues. The CDR3 loop is CAGSGEAGPYGQYF. The DNA of the CDR3 is TGTGCCGGCTCTGGGGAGGCAGGGCCCTACGGGCAGTACTTC.

CDR3 bases: TGTGCCAGCAGCGTAGGGCTAGACACCGGTTACACTGAAGCTTTCTTT. Translation: CASSVGLDTGYTEAFF. The V call is TRBV9, the J call TRBJ1-1; D unclear. The CDR3 loop spans 16 amino acids. CDR1 and CDR2 from the germline V gene are SGDLS and YYNGEE. Trimming left V 0 bases short and J 3 bases short, with 15 bases between.

The chain has TRBV7-9 and TRBJ2-5, with 9 bases that match TRBD1. Looked up from germline, CDR1 is SEHNR and CDR2 is FQNEAQ (reference sequence). V shed 5 bases and J 4 bases; nucleotides not matched to a gene: 8. This CDR3 contains 15 residues. CDR3 region: CASSPRTGDRETQYF. The CDR3 nucleotides read TGTGCCAGCAGCCCCCGGACAGGGGACAGAGAGACCCAGTACTTC.

This chain joins TRBV29-1 and TRBJ2-5; possibly TRBD1 for D (6 bases). V was clipped by 2 bases and J by 4 bases, with 11 bases between them. CDR1 and CDR2 from the germline V gene are SQVTM and ANQGSEA. The CDR3 extends over 13 amino acids. The CDR3 sequence is CSVENRAGETQYF. Here the CDR3 DNA reads TGCAGCGTTGAAAACAGGGCTGGAGAGACCCAGTACTTC.

The CDR3 loop reads CASSLDRAYGYTF. CDR3 nucleotide sequence: TGTGCCAGCAGCTTAGACAGGGCCTATGGCTACACCTTC. The chain links TRBV7-9 to TRBJ1-2, with TRBD1 as a possible D gene (6 bases). Trimming shortened V by 1 base and J by 4 bases, and 7 bases separated the two germline ends. The germline CDR1 and CDR2 sequences are SEHNR and FQNEAQ (reference sequence). This CDR3 spans 13 amino acids.

The CDR3 DNA is TGTGCCAGTAGTTTTCGGATGGGCGCCGCCCCCAGTGAGCAGTTCTTC. Amino acid sequence: CASSFRMGAAPSEQFF. The chain carries TRBV19 and TRBJ2-1; no definite D call. Germline V gene lookup returns CDR1 LNHDA and CDR2 SQIVND (reference sequence). The CDR3 contains 16 residues. Deletions cut 5 bases from V and 9 bases from J, with 23 bases between.